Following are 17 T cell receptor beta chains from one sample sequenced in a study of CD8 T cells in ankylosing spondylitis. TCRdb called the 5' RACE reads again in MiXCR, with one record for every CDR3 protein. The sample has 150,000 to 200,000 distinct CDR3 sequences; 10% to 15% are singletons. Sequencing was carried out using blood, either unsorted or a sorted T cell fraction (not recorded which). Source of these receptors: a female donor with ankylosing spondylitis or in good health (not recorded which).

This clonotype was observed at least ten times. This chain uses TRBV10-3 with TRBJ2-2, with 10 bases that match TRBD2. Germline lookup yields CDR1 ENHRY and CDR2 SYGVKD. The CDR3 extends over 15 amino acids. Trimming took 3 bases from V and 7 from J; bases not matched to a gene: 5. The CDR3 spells CAISDSGTSVGELFF. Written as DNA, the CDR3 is TGTGCCATCAGTGACTCCGGGACTAGCGTCGGGGAGCTGTTTTTT.

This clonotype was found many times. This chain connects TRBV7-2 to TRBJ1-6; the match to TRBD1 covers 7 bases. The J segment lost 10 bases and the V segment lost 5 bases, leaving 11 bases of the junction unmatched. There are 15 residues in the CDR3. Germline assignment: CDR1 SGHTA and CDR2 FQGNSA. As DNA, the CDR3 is TGTGCCAGCAGCCCAAGACAGGGTGTCGAATCACCCCTCCACTTT. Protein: CASSPRQGVESPLHF. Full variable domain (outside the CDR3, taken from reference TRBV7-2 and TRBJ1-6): GAGVSQSPSNKVTEKGKDVELRCDPISGHTALYWYRQSLGQGLEFLIYFQGNSAPDKSGLPSDRFSAERTGGSVSTLTIQRTQQEDSAVYLCASSPRQGVESPLHFGNGTRLTVT.

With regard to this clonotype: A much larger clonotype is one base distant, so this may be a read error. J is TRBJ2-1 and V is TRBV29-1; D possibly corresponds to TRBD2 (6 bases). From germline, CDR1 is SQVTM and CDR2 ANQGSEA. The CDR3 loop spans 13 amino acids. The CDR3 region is CSVHGGTYHEQFF. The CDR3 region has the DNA TGCAGCGTTCACGGGGGTACCTACCATGAGCAGTTCTTC.

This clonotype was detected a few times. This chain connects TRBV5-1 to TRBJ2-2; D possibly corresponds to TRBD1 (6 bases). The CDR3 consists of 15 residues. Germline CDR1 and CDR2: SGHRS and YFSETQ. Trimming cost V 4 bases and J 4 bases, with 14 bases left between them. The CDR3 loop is CASSQTTGPTGELFF. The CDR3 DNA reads TGCGCCAGCAGCCAGACGACAGGACCCACCGGGGAGCTGTTTTTT. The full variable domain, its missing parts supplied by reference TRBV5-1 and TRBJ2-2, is KAGVTQTPRYLIKTRGQQVTLSCSPISGHRSVSWYQQTPGQGLQFLFEYFSETQRNKGNFPGRFSGRQFSNSRSEMNVSTLELGDSALYLCASSQTTGPTGELFFGEGSRLTVL.

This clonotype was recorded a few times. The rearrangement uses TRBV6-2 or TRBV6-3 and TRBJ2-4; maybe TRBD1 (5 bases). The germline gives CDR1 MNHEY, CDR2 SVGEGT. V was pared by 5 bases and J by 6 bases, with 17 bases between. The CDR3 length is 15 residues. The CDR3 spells CASSGNQGPGNIQYF. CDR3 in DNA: TGTGCCAGCAGTGGCAATCAGGGCCCCGGAAACATTCAGTACTTC.

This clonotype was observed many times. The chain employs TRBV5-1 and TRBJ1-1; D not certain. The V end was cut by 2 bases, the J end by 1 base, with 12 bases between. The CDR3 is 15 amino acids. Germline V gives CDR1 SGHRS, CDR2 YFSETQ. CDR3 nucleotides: TGCGCCAGCAGCTTAGCTGGGTCCTCGAACACTGAAGCTTTCTTT. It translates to CASSLAGSSNTEAFF.

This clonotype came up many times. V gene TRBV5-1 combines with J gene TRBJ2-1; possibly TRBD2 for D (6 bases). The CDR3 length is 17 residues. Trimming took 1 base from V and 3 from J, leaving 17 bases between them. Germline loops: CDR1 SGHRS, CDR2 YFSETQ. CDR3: CASSLRDGGSLYNEQFF. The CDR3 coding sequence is TGCGCCAGCAGCTTGCGAGATGGGGGGTCCCTCTACAATGAGCAGTTCTTC.

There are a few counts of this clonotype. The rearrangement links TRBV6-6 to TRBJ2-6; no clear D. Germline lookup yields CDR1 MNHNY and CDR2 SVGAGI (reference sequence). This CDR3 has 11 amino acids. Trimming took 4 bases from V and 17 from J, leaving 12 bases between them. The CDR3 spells CASSLGSGLTF. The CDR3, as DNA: TGTGCCAGCAGTTTGGGCAGTGGCTTGACTTTC.

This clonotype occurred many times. CDR3 region: CSARRGQTSEQYF. CDR3 in DNA: TGCAGTGCTAGAAGGGGACAGACCTCCGAGCAGTACTTC. This chain joins TRBV20-1 and TRBJ2-7; 7 nucleotides agree with TRBD1. The J segment lost 6 bases and the V segment lost 2 bases, leaving 7 bases of the junction unmatched. In germline, CDR1 is DFQATT, CDR2 SNEGSKA (reference sequence). This CDR3 is built from 13 residues.

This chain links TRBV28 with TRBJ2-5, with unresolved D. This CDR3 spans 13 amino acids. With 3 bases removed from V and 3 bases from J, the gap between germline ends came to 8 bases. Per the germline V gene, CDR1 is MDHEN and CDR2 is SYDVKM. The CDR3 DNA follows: TGTGCCAGCAGTTTCAGTAACGAAGAGACCCAGTACTTC. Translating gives CASSFSNEETQYF.

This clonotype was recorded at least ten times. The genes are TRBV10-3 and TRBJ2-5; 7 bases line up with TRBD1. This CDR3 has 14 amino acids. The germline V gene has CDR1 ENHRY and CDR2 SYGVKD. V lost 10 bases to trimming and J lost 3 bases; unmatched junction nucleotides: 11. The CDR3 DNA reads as TGTGCCACCAGCAACCTCGACAGGGAAGAGACCCAGTACTTC. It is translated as CATSNLDREETQYF.

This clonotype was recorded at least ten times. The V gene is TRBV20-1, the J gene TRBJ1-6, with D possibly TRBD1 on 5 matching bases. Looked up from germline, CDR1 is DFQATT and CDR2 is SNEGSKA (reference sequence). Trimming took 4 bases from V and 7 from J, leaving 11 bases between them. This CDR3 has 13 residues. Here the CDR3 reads CSATRQTNSPLHF. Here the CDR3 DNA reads TGCAGTGCTACGAGACAGACCAATTCACCCCTCCACTTT.

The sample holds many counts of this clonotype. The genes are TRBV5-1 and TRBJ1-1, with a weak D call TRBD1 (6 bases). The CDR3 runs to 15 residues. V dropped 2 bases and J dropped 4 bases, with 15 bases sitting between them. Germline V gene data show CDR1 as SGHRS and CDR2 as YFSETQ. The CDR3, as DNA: TGCGCCAGCAGCTTAATGGGGGCCGTGGCCACTGAAGCTTTCTTT. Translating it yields CASSLMGAVATEAFF.

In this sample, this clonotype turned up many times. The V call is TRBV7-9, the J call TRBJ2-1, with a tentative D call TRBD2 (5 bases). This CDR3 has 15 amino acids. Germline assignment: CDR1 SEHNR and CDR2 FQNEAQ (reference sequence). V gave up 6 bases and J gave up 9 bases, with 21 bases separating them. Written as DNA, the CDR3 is TGTGCCAGCAGTTTGGACCCCAGACTCGGAGGTGAGCAGTTCTTC. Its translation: CASSLDPRLGGEQFF.

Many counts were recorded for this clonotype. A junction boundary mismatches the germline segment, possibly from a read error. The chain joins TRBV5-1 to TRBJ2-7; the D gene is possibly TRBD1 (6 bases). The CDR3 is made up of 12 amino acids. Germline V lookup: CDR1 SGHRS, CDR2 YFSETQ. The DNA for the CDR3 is TGTGCCAGCAGCTTAGGGGGTTACGAGCAGTACTTC. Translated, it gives CASSLGGYEQYF.

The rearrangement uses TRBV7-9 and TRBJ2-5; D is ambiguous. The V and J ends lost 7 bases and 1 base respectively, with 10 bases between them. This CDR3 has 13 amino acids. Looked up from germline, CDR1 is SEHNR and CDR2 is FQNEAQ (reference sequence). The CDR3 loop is CASIESGQETQYF. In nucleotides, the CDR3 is TGTGCCAGCATTGAGTCCGGCCAAGAGACCCAGTACTTC.

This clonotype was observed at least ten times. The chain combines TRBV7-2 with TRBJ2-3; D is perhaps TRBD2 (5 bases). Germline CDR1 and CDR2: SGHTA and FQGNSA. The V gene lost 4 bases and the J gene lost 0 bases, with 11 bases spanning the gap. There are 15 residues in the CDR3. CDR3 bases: TGTGCCAGCAGCTCAAGCGGACCTAGCACAGATACGCAGTATTTT. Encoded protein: CASSSSGPSTDTQYF.